The T cell receptor (beta chain) under discussion was sequenced for a study of Ad26.COV2.S vaccination and SARS-CoV-2 variants. On the study more broadly: This donor came from the COV1001 trial of Ad26.COV2.S.

Treatment denoted: about 20 received Ad26.COV2.S at low or high dose, single or two shots; about 5 received placebo; per-sample allocation not given. Repertoires come from day 63 after the first vaccine or placebo injection. Cohort 1b enrolled adults aged 18-55 years in Boston. The vaccine antigen was prefusion-stabilized Wuhan SARS-CoV-2 spike. This clone appeared once. Assay: immunoSEQ multiplex PCR; the TCRdb copy retains only in-frame clones and omits some. The sample holds approximately 350,000 clones, around 86% seen once. The sequence was obtained from a person between 18 and 60 years old who received the Ad26.COV2.S COVID-19 vaccine or a placebo. The source material was peripheral blood, sampled in a trial of Ad26.COV2.S vaccine versus placebo.

CDR3 amino acids: CASSPLGLRNTEAFF. The CDR3 DNA follows: TGCGCCAGCAGCCCATTGGGGCTGCGGAACACTGAAGCTTTCTTT. The chain recombines TRBV4-1 with TRBJ1-1, with D possibly being TRBD1 (5 bases). The CDR3 extends over 15 amino acids. The germline V gene has CDR1 MGHRA and CDR2 YSYEKL. Trimming stripped 4 bases from V and 1 base from J, with 13 bases between.